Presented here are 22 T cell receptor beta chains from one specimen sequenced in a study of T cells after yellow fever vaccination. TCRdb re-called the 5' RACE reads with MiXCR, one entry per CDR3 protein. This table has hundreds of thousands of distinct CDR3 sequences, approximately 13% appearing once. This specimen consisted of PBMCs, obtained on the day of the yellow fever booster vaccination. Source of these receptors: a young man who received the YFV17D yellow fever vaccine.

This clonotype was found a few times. CDR3 loop: CSVISGRRVQETQYF. CDR3 coding DNA: TGCAGTGTTATTAGCGGGAGAAGGGTCCAAGAGACCCAGTACTTC. The chain combines TRBV20-1 with TRBJ2-5; 9 bases agree with TRBD2. This CDR3 has 15 residues. The V gene end was trimmed by 7 bases and the J gene end by 1 base; junction bases not matched to a gene: 10. CDR1 DFQATT and CDR2 SNEGSKA come from the germline V gene (reference sequence).

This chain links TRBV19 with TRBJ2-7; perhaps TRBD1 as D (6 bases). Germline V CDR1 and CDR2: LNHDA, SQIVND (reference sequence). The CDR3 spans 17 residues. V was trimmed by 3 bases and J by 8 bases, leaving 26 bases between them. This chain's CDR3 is CASSIPPVSGDIRKQYF. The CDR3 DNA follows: TGTGCCAGTAGTATTCCCCCAGTTTCAGGGGATATACGGAAGCAGTACTTC.

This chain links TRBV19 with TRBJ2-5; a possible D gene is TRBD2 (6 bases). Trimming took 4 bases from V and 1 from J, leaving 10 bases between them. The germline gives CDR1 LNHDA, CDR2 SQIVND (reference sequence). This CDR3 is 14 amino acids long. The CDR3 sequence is CASSRRGFQETQYF. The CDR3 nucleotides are TGTGCCAGTAGTAGACGGGGGTTCCAAGAGACCCAGTACTTC.

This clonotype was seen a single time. The CDR3: CSVGSEYEQYF. The CDR3 coding sequence is TGCAGCGTCGGAAGTGAATACGAGCAGTACTTC. The chain recombines TRBV29-1 with TRBJ2-7; D not resolved. CDR3 length equals 11 residues. Germline CDR1 reads SQVTM; CDR2 reads ANQGSEA. V was shortened by 6 bases and J by 4 bases, with 10 bases between the two germline ends.

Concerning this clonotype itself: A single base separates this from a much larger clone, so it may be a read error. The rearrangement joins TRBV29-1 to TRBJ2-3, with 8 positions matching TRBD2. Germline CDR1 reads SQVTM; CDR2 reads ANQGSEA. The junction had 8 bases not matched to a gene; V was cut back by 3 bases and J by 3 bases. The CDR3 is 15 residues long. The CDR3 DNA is TGCAGCGTTGACGGCTCATCGGGAGGGACAGATACGCAGTATTTT. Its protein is CSVDGSSGGTDTQYF.

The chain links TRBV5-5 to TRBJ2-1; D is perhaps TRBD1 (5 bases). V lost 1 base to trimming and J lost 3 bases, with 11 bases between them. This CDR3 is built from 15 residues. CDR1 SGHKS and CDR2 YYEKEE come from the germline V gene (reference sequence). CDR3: CASSLRGKFYNEQFF. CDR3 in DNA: TGTGCCAGCAGCTTGAGGGGCAAGTTCTACAATGAGCAGTTCTTC.

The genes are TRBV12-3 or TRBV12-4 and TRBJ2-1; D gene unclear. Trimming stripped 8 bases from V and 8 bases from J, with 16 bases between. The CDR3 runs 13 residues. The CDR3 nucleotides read TGTGCCAGCTATGACGGGTCTAGAGATGAGCAGTTCTTC. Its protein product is CASYDGSRDEQFF.

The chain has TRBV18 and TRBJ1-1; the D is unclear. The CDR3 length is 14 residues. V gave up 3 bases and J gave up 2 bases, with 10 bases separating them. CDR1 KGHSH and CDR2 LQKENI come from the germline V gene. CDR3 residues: CASSPSAENTEAFF. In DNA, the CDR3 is TGTGCCAGCTCACCGTCGGCAGAAAACACTGAAGCTTTCTTT.

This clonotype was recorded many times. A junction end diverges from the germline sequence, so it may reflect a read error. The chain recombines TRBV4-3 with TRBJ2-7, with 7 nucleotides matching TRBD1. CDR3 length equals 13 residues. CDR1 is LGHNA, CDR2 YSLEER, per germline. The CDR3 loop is CASSQDRDYEQYF. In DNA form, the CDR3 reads TGTGCCAGCAGCCAAGACAGGGACTACGAGCAGTACTTC.

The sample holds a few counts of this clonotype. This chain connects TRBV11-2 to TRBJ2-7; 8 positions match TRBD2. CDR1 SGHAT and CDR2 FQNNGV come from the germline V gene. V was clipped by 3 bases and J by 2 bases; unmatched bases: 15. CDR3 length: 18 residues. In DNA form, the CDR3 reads TGTGCCAGCAGCTTCAGGTCGAGCGGGAGAGGGACGGCCTACGAGCAGTACTTC. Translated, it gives CASSFRSSGRGTAYEQYF.

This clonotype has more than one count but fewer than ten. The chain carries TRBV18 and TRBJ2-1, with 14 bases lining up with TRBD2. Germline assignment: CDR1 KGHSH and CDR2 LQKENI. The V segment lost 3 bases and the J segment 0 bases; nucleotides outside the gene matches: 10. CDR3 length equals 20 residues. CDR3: CASSPRSGLAGESSYNEQFF. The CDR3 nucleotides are TGTGCCAGCTCACCCAGATCGGGACTAGCGGGAGAGAGCTCCTACAATGAGCAGTTCTTC.

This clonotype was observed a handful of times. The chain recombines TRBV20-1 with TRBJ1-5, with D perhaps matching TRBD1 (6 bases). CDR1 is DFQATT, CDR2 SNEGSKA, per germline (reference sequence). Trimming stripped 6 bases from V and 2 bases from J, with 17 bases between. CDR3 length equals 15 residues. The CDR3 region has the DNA TGCAGTGCGCTATCTCGGGGGGCTGGCAATCAGCCCCAGCATTTT. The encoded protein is CSALSRGAGNQPQHF.

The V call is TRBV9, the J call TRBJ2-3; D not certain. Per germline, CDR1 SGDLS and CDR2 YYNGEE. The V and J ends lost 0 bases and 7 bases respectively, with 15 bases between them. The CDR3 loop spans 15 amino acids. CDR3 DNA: TGTGCCAGCAGCGTAGAAGCGTTGATTGGATATACGCAGTATTTT. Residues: CASSVEALIGYTQYF. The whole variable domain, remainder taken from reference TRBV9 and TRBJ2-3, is DSGVTQTPKHLITATGQRVTLRCSPRSGDLSVYWYQQSLDQGLQFLIQYYNGEERAKGNILERFSAQQFPDLHSELNLSSLELGDSALYFCASSVEALIGYTQYFGPGTRLTVL.

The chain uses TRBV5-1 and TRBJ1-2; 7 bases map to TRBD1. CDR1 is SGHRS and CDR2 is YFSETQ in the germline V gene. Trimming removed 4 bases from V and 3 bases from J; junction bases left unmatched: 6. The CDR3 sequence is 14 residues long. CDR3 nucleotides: TGCGCCAGCAGCCTGACAGGGATTGACTATGGCTACACCTTC. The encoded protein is CASSLTGIDYGYTF.

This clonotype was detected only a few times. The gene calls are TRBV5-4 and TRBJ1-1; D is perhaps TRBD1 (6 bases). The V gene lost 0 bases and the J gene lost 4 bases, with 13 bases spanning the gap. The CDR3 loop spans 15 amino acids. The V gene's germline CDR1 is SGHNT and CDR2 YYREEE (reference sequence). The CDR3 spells CASSLGPTGVTEAFF. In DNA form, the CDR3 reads TGTGCCAGCAGCTTGGGACCGACAGGAGTCACTGAAGCTTTCTTT.

The CDR3 here is CASSEGTGTSYEQYF. The CDR3 nucleotides are TGTGCCAGCAGTGAGGGTACAGGAACCTCCTACGAGCAGTACTTC. The chain joins TRBV2 to TRBJ2-7; a possible D gene is TRBD1 (5 bases). The V gene's germline CDR1 is SNHLY and CDR2 FYNNEI. This CDR3 comprises 15 residues. V was cut by 3 bases and J by 0 bases, with 12 bases left in between.

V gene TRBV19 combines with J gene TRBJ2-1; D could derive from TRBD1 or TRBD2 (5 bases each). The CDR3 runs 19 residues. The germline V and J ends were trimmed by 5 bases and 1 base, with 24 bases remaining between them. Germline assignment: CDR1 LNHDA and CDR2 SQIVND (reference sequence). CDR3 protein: CASSAPWDGRLMSYNEQFF. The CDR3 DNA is TGTGCCAGTAGTGCCCCCTGGGACGGAAGGTTAATGTCCTACAATGAGCAGTTCTTC.

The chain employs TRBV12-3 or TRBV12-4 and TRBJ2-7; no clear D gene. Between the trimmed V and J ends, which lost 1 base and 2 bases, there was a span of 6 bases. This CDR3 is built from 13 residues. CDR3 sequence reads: CASSLGEAYEQYF. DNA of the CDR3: TGTGCCAGCAGTTTAGGTGAAGCCTACGAGCAGTACTTC.

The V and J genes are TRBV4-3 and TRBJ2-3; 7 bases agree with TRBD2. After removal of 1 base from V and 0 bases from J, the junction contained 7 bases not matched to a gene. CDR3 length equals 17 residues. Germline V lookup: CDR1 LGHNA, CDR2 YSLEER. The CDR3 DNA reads TGCGCCAGCAGCCAAGGTGGTAGCGGGCAGAGCACAGATACGCAGTATTTT. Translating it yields CASSQGGSGQSTDTQYF.

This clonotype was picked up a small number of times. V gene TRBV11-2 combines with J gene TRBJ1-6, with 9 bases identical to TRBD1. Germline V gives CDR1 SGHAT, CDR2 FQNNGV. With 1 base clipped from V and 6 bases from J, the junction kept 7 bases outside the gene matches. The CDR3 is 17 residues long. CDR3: CASSLGGGTGTNSPLHF. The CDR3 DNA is TGTGCCAGCAGCTTAGGAGGCGGGACAGGGACTAATTCACCCCTCCACTTT.

CDR3 sequence reads: CASSPLRDSYNEQFF. CDR3 coding DNA: TGCGCCAGCAGCCCTCTTCGGGACTCGTACAATGAGCAGTTCTTC. V and J are TRBV4-3 and TRBJ2-1; D perhaps matches TRBD2 (6 bases). The germline V gene encodes CDR1 LGHNA and CDR2 YSLEER. V dropped 4 bases and J dropped 4 bases, with 14 bases sitting between them. The CDR3 has 15 amino acids.

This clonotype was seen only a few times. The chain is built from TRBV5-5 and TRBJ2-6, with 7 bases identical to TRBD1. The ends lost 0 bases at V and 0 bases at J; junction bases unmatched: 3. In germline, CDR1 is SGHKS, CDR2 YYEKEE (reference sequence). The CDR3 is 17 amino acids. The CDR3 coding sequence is TGTGCCAGCAGCTTGGCGACAGGGTACTCTGGGGCCAACGTCCTGACTTTC. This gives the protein CASSLATGYSGANVLTF. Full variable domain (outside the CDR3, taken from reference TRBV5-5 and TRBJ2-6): DAGVTQSPTHLIKTRGQQVTLRCSPISGHKSVSWYQQVLGQGPQFIFQYYEKEERGRGNFPDRFSARQFPNYSSELNVNALLLGDSALYLCASSLATGYSGANVLTFGAGSRLTVL.